Listed here are 2 T cell receptor beta chains from one sample, sequenced in a study of Graves' ophthalmopathy and Graves' hyperthyroidism. Amplification from RNA transcripts yielded the TCR beta CDR3 regions. HTBI primers served in a first-round RT-PCR, which a second-round multiplex PCR followed. TCRdb re-derived calls from the multiplex PCR reads in MiXCR, one entry per CDR3 protein. The table has 150,000 to 200,000 distinct CDR3 sequences, around 39% seen once. Specimen: peripheral blood. The receptor source for this set is a man aged 25 to 40 with Graves' ophthalmopathy.

This clonotype was seen only once. This chain uses TRBV12-3 or TRBV12-4 with TRBJ1-2; no definite D call. V was shortened by 5 bases and J by 4 bases, with 14 bases between the two germline ends. CDR3 length: 14 amino acids. CDR3 loop: CASSQTREIYGYTF. In DNA form, the CDR3 reads TGTGCCAGCAGTCAAACTAGGGAGATCTATGGCTACACCTTC.

This clonotype has at least ten counts. The rearrangement uses TRBV27 and TRBJ2-7; 7 nucleotides align to TRBD1. The CDR3 covers 15 residues. Trimming removed 2 bases from V and 4 bases from J; junction bases left unmatched: 8. From germline, CDR1 is MNHEY and CDR2 SMNVEV (reference sequence). In DNA, the CDR3 is TGTGCCAGCAGTTTAACAACAGGGGTGGAGTACGAGCAGTACTTC. Protein sequence: CASSLTTGVEYEQYF.